The 10 T cell receptor beta chains reported below all come from one sample, sequenced in a study of memory B cells and T cells in multiple sclerosis. Repertoires were generated with immunoSEQ multiplex PCR, while TCRdb's copy carries only in-frame clones and drops some. The sample has around 50,000 clones, roughly 82% seen once. No cognate antigen is known for these TCRs. CFSE-dim autoproliferating and CFSE-high non-proliferating T cells from unstimulated culture were sequenced separately. Replicate wells were pooled after 7 days of stimulus-free culture of under 5.5x10^7 CFSE-labeled PBMCs. Material for sequencing was PBMCs from blood kept in culture. The receptors originated from a human donor with multiple sclerosis.

This clone was found once. The gene calls are TRBV12-5 and TRBJ1-5; no clear D. This CDR3 comprises 13 residues. The V gene lost 6 bases and the J gene lost 6 bases, with 12 bases spanning the gap. CDR1 and CDR2 from the germline V gene are LGHNT and FRNRAP. The CDR3 nucleotides are TGTGCTAGTGGCTCCTATACCCCTCAGCCCCAGCATTTT. This encodes CASGSYTPQPQHF.

The chain joins TRBV4-1 to TRBJ2-4, with D possibly matching TRBD2 (5 bases). Trimming removed 2 bases from V and 5 bases from J, with 16 bases in between. Germline loops: CDR1 MGHRA, CDR2 YSYEKL. The CDR3 covers 16 residues. This chain's CDR3 is CASSQPTRGSQNIQYF. The CDR3 DNA reads as TGCGCCAGCAGCCAACCCACCCGAGGGTCGCAAAACATTCAGTACTTC.

This CDR3 reads CASSLWGADTQYF. The CDR3 DNA is TGTGCCAGCAGCTTATGGGGGGCAGATACGCAGTATTTT. The chain uses TRBV13 and TRBJ2-3, with a weak D call TRBD2 (6 bases). The germline V and J ends were trimmed by 2 bases and 4 bases, with 7 bases remaining between them. The CDR3 sequence is 13 residues long. CDR1 PRHDT and CDR2 FYEKMQ come from the germline V gene (reference sequence).

V is TRBV19 and J is TRBJ1-1, with a possible D match to TRBD1 (5 bases). V lost 6 bases and J 4 bases, leaving 21 bases between the germline ends. The CDR3 runs to 16 residues. Germline V gene sequence: CDR1 LNHDA, CDR2 SQIVND (reference sequence). The CDR3 region is CASSFRQGLPGTEAFF. The CDR3 bases are TGTGCCAGTAGCTTCCGCCAGGGACTTCCTGGCACTGAAGCTTTCTTT.

The chain links TRBV2 to TRBJ2-5; D is uncertain. The germline CDR1 and CDR2 sequences are SNHLY and FYNNEI. The CDR3 has 16 amino acids. With 4 bases removed from V and 1 base from J, the gap between germline ends came to 16 bases. The DNA for the CDR3 is TGTGCCAGCAGTGCGCGTCCTTCCGGCAGCCAAGAGACCCAGTACTTC. Translation: CASSARPSGSQETQYF.

The J gene is TRBJ1-4, the V gene TRBV29-1; 7 bases fit TRBD1. V was clipped by 8 bases and J by 6 bases; unmatched bases: 6. The CDR3 totals 12 residues. Germline-derived CDR1 and CDR2 are SQVTM and ANQGSEA. CDR3 nucleotides: TGCAGCATCCGGGACAGAGATGAAAAACTGTTTTTT. It specifies CSIRDRDEKLFF.

This clone was counted only a few times. This chain joins TRBV7-9 and TRBJ1-1; no clear D. The CDR3 consists of 13 residues. CDR1 and CDR2 from the germline V gene are SEHNR and FQNEAQ (reference sequence). Trimming left V 7 bases short and J 3 bases short, with 12 bases between. For the CDR3, the DNA is TGTGCCAGCAATGCTTTAAGTGACACTGAAGCTTTCTTT. Protein product: CASNALSDTEAFF.

The chain carries TRBV4-2 and TRBJ1-1, with D perhaps TRBD1 (5 bases). The germline V gene has CDR1 LGHNA and CDR2 YNFKEQ. The CDR3 has 15 amino acids. Trimming stripped 4 bases from V and 3 bases from J, with 15 bases between. This chain's CDR3 is CASSLFSGRDTEAFF. CDR3 in DNA: TGTGCCAGCAGCCTCTTCTCAGGGAGGGACACTGAAGCTTTCTTT.

This clone has more than one count but fewer than ten. The chain is built from TRBV19 and TRBJ1-5; D not resolved. Between the trimmed V and J ends, which lost 3 bases and 4 bases, there was a span of 4 bases. The germline V gene encodes CDR1 LNHDA and CDR2 SQIVND (reference sequence). The CDR3 is 12 residues long. CDR3 bases: TGTGCCAGTAGTATTGGTAATCAGCCCCAGCATTTT. It is translated as CASSIGNQPQHF.

This chain connects TRBV2 to TRBJ1-6; no definite D call. In germline, CDR1 is SNHLY, CDR2 FYNNEI. The CDR3 spans 14 residues. V dropped 8 bases and J dropped 10 bases, with 18 bases sitting between them. Written as DNA, the CDR3 is TGTGCCAGCCTCGGTCCTTCCGGAGAATCACCCCTCCACTTT. It translates to CASLGPSGESPLHF.